This T cell receptor (beta chain) was sequenced during a study of metastatic and nonmetastatic thyroid tumors. The wider study: Malignant thyroid and benign thyroid patients provided blood and tumor or nodule tissue whose repertoires were compared.

This clone was detected many times. Its antigen is unidentified. Study observations and caveats: Reportedly, malignant thyroid tumors had significantly higher TCR beta diversity than benign nodules, in blood and tumor.

The CDR3 sequence is 15 residues long. The germline gives CDR1 DFQATT, CDR2 SNEGSKA (reference sequence). Trimming at V came to 3 bases and at J to 6 bases, leaving 10 bases not matched to a gene. As originally analysed: A classifier of distant metastasis in papillary thyroid cancer was built from CDR3 differences (across clinicopathological groups). TCRdb redid the clone calls on the PCR reads using MiXCR. V and J calls and clone size were set by TCRdb, not the authors. The sample records roughly 20,000 clones, around 18% being singletons. All patients were treatment-naive before thyroid surgery. Sequenced: adjacent normal tissue. This receptor was identified in a male donor with papillary thyroid cancer or a benign thyroid nodule (not recorded which). Some clones in this sample may be carry-over from other donors' samples. The V and J genes are TRBV20-1 and TRBJ2-1; 8 bases map to TRBD2. The CDR3: CSASVWREASNEQFF. The CDR3 region has the DNA TGCAGTGCTAGTGTTTGGCGGGAGGCGAGCAATGAGCAGTTCTTC.